The 16 T cell receptor beta chains listed next were all sequenced from one sample in a study of long-term antiretroviral therapy in people with HIV (dated by TCRdb to between 2020 and 2023). The immunoSEQ hsTCRB v3.0 assay was used at survey level resolution to sequence the TRB variable region. The clones in this table, taken by TCRdb from immuneACCESS, are in-frame only. Not every clone is retained; where verified, under half of the shortfall comes from an unresolved V gene, and the cause of the rest is unknown. This sample comprises 20,000 to 25,000 clones, under 80% of them detected only once. The ten largest account for about 11% of the sample. Here the sequenced sample was unsorted PBMCs, taken 1.1 years before starting antiretroviral therapy. These receptors all stem from a woman in her 40s with HIV.

V and J are TRBV7-9 and TRBJ1-2; the match to TRBD1 covers 7 bases. Germline CDR1 is SEHNR and CDR2 is FQNEAQ (reference sequence). Germline trimming cut 5 bases from V and 14 bases from J; bases unmatched to any gene: 14. The CDR3 sequence is 13 residues long. For the CDR3, the DNA is TGTGCCAGCAGCCCCAGTAGGGACAGCTTTGTAACCTTC. It specifies CASSPSRDSFVTF.

In its sample, this clone was seen a few times. J is TRBJ1-1 and V is TRBV2, with D unclear. CDR3 length: 15 residues. CDR1 and CDR2 (germline): SNHLY, FYNNEI. V lost 8 bases, J lost 7 bases, and 23 bases lay in between. In nucleotides, the CDR3 is TGTGCCAGCCAACTTACGCTAGCCCCTGAGGATGAAGCTTTCTTT. It translates to CASQLTLAPEDEAFF.

The chain uses TRBV6-1 and TRBJ1-2; tentative D call: TRBD1 (5 bases). The V and J ends lost 1 base and 7 bases respectively, with 7 bases between them. CDR3 length: 12 residues. CDR1 is MNHNS, CDR2 SASEGT, per germline. The CDR3 DNA sequence: TGTGCCAGCAGTGAAGGGGGCTTTGGCTACACCTTC. It specifies CASSEGGFGYTF.

This clone was recorded only once. V is TRBV4-3 and J is TRBJ2-3, with D hard to call. This CDR3 comprises 19 residues. V was shortened by 1 base and J by 0 bases, with 20 bases between the two germline ends. Germline CDR1 is LGHNA and CDR2 is YSLEER. The CDR3 sequence: CASSQVPRFRSDSTDTQYF. The CDR3 region has the DNA TGCGCCAGCAGCCAAGTCCCTAGGTTCAGAAGCGATAGCACAGATACGCAGTATTTT.

The V gene is TRBV4-2, the J gene TRBJ2-7; D is unresolved. The V gene's germline CDR1 is LGHNA and CDR2 YNFKEQ. The CDR3 runs 14 residues. Trimming took off 0 bases at V and 0 bases at J, with 6 bases between the two ends. The CDR3 DNA follows: TGTGCCAGCAGCCAAGAACTTAACTCCTACGAGCAGTACTTC. Protein product: CASSQELNSYEQYF.

This chain links TRBV7-8 with TRBJ1-2; maybe TRBD1 (6 bases). V was trimmed by 1 base and J by 5 bases, leaving 8 bases between them. Germline V gene data show CDR1 as SGHVS and CDR2 as FQNEAQ. The length of the CDR3 is 13 residues. The CDR3 loop is CASSLGQEYGYTF. The DNA for the CDR3 is TGTGCCAGCAGCTTAGGACAGGAGTATGGCTACACCTTC.

CDR3 DNA sequence: TGTGCCAGCAGCTTAGTAGGGGCTAACACTGAAGCTTTCTTT. This gives the protein CASSLVGANTEAFF. V and J are TRBV7-9 and TRBJ1-1, with TRBD1 as a possible D gene (5 bases). V was shortened by 1 base and J by 2 bases, with 8 bases between the two germline ends. The CDR3 consists of 14 residues. Looked up from germline, CDR1 is SEHNR and CDR2 is FQNEAQ (reference sequence).

The chain links TRBV4-2 to TRBJ2-1; TRBD1 matches 7 bases. This CDR3 spans 14 amino acids. V lost 6 bases to trimming and J lost 1 base; unmatched junction nucleotides: 3. Per germline, CDR1 LGHNA and CDR2 YNFKEQ. CDR3: CASRTGKSYNEQFF. The CDR3 nucleotides read TGTGCCAGCAGGACAGGGAAGTCCTACAATGAGCAGTTCTTC.

The chain links TRBV5-1 to TRBJ2-1; D is possibly TRBD1 (6 bases). The CDR3 spans 14 residues. In germline, CDR1 is SGHRS, CDR2 YFSETQ. V was trimmed by 5 bases and J by 8 bases, leaving 17 bases between them. The CDR3 nucleotides are TGCGCCAGCAGACCGTCTACAGGGAAGGATGAGCAGTTCTTC. Protein: CASRPSTGKDEQFF.

This clone was observed a few times. The chain has TRBV27 and TRBJ2-2; TRBD2 matches 14 bases. CDR3 length: 17 residues. V gave up 6 bases and J gave up 5 bases; unmatched junction bases: 8. Germline lookup yields CDR1 MNHEY and CDR2 SMNVEV (reference sequence). CDR3 nucleotides: TGTGCCAGCAGAGTCGGACTAGCGGGAGGTGTTACCGGGGAGCTGTTTTTT. Residues: CASRVGLAGGVTGELFF.

The rearrangement joins TRBV29-1 to TRBJ1-2; D not certain. The CDR3 has 13 residues. Germline assignment: CDR1 SQVTM and CDR2 ANQGSEA. V dropped 8 bases and J dropped 3 bases, with 16 bases sitting between them. The CDR3 sequence is CSSDPRADYGYTF. CDR3 coding DNA: TGCAGCTCTGATCCCCGGGCTGACTATGGCTACACCTTC.

This chain uses TRBV18 with TRBJ2-6, with D tentatively TRBD2 (6 bases). V was cut by 2 bases and J by 2 bases, with 7 bases left in between. The length of the CDR3 is 15 residues. Germline V gene lookup returns CDR1 KGHSH and CDR2 LQKENI. DNA of the CDR3: TGTGCCAGCTCACCAAGGACTACTGGGGCCAACGTCCTGACTTTC. It translates to CASSPRTTGANVLTF.

J is TRBJ2-7 and V is TRBV7-9; D not certain. The germline gives CDR1 SEHNR, CDR2 FQNEAQ (reference sequence). Deletions cut 5 bases from V and 1 base from J, with 12 bases between. The CDR3 sequence is 14 residues long. CDR3 in amino acids: CASSRNDGSYEQYF. In nucleotides, the CDR3 is TGTGCCAGCAGCCGGAATGACGGGTCCTACGAGCAGTACTTC.

The chain recombines TRBV19 with TRBJ2-1; 8 bases fit TRBD2. Germline values: CDR1 LNHDA, CDR2 SQIVND (reference sequence). This CDR3 is 16 amino acids long. The junction had 7 bases not matched to a gene; V was cut back by 4 bases and J by 2 bases. The CDR3 here is CASSKAAGGAYNEQFF. The CDR3 DNA follows: TGTGCCAGTAGTAAGGCGGCGGGAGGCGCCTACAATGAGCAGTTCTTC.

The chain recombines TRBV6-5 with TRBJ2-3; D tentatively fits TRBD1 or TRBD2 (5 bases each). The CDR3 spans 16 residues. Trimming removed 4 bases at V and 6 bases at J, with 20 bases between. The germline V gene encodes CDR1 MNHEY and CDR2 SVGAGI. CDR3 bases: TGTGCCAGCAGTTTGACCGGGACGGCTATTCTCGATACGCAGTATTTT. Amino acids: CASSLTGTAILDTQYF.

The rearrangement links TRBV7-2 to TRBJ2-3, with 10 bases identical to TRBD2. Germline V gene lookup returns CDR1 SGHTA and CDR2 FQGNSA. Germline trimming cut 5 bases from V and 0 bases from J; bases unmatched to any gene: 8. This CDR3 spans 17 amino acids. In DNA form, the CDR3 reads TGTGCCAGCAGCAAGACTAGCGGGCGAACAAGCACAGATACGCAGTATTTT. Amino acid sequence: CASSKTSGRTSTDTQYF.